This T cell receptor beta chain was retrieved from a study of blood T cell repertoires in COVID-19. Study-level information: Acute and convalescent COVID-19 specimens originated in the United States, Italy and Spain. T cells, B-cell-depleted T cells, or PBMCs provided the cDNA or gDNA that served as material.

On this clone: The junction departs from germline at one end; a sequencing error may be responsible.

As originally analysed: It was from reference gene primer amplification that nucleated cell counts were estimated. TCRdb's table, derived via immunoSEQ multiplex PCR, lists solely in-frame clones and lacks some. V and J calls and clone size are copied from that table; D and trimming were computed from the DNA. The table includes some 140,000 clones, approximately 83% detected once. CDR3 length: 12 residues. Per the germline V gene, CDR1 is KGHSH and CDR2 is LQKENI. Source material: peripheral blood. This TCR came from a woman between 50 and 59 years old who had recovered from COVID-19. The chain combines TRBV18 with TRBJ1-1; TRBD1 is a possible D gene (5 bases). CDR3 residues: CASSPRGISLFF. CDR3 bases: TGTGCCAGCTCACCTCGGGGGATTTCATTGTTTTTT.